This record concerns one TCR beta chain sequence. Its target is not known. Definite or probable Susac syndrome was diagnosed using recently defined diagnostic criteria. Negative isolation yielded CD8+ and CD4+ T cells; FACS enriched TEMRA cells. The data stem from a study of CD8 T cells in Susac syndrome. V shed 4 bases, J shed 1 base, and the junction held 6 bases outside the gene matches. The CDR3 has 14 amino acids. The germline V gene has CDR1 SQVTM and CDR2 ANQGSEA. Study-wide results and limits: Among active patients and in TEMRA cells, CD8+ clonal expansion in Susac reached its peak.

Random hexamers served to reverse transcribe about 0.5 to 1 ug RNA. TCRdb processed the immunoSEQ multiplex PCR reads anew with MiXCR; each CDR3 protein has one entry. The table has 130,000 or so distinct CDR3 sequences, about 93% seen once; the top ten hold about 0.3%. This sequence joins TRBV29-1 and TRBJ1-1; 7 bases line up with TRBD1. The source is a human donor with Susac syndrome. Sequencing input: CD8+ T cells from PBMCs. The CDR3: CSVVGRGSNTEAFF. The CDR3 DNA reads TGCAGCGTTGTGGGCAGGGGGTCGAACACTGAAGCTTTCTTT.